The clone carrying this T cell receptor (beta chain) was seen repeatedly, ten times or more. What it binds is not known. Germline values: CDR1 SGHRS, CDR2 YFSETQ. The CDR3 runs 15 residues. Trimming left V 0 bases short and J 6 bases short, with 12 bases between. This sample was included in a study of neurological immune-mediated disorders. Study outcomes and limitations: The most TCR clonal expansion was seen in HTLV-1-associated myelopathy, whereas the least was seen in multiple sclerosis, below the level in healthy controls. None of the CDR3 amino acid sequences found in expanded clones was shared across subjects. This suggests that the TCR-beta repertoires were private in all groups.

The cDNA was produced through 5'RACE with 10-nucleotide random UMIs. Each CDR3 protein is one row after TCRdb ran MiXCR on the 5' RACE reads. The repertoire holds 15,000 or so distinct CDR3 sequences, with about 14% as singletons. This sequence was found in a man in his sixties with HTLV-1-associated myelopathy (HAM/TSP). Sample: PBMCs. The chain recombines TRBV5-1 with TRBJ1-4; perhaps TRBD1 as D (6 bases). The CDR3 DNA reads as TGCGCCAGCAGCTTGGCCGGACAGTCCTATGAAAAACTGTTTTTT. Translation: CASSLAGQSYEKLFF.